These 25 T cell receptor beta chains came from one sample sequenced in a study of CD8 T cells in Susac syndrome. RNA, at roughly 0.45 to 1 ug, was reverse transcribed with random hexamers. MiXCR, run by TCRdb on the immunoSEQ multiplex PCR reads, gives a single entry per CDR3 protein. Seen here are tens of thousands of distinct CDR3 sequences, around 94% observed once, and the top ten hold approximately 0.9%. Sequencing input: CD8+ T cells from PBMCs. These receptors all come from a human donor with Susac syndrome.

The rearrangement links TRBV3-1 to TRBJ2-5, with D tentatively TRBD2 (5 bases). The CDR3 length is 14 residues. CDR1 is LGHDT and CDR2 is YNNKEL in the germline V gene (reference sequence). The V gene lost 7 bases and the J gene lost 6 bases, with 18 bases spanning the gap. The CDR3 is CASTFDPTGKTQYF. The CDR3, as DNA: TGTGCCAGCACCTTTGACCCAACGGGGAAGACCCAGTACTTC.

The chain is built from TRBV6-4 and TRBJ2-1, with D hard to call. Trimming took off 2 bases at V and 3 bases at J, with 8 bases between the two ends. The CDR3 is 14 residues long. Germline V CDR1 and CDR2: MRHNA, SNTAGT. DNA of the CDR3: TGTGCCAGCAGTGACCGTTTGGACTACAATGAGCAGTTCTTC. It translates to CASSDRLDYNEQFF.

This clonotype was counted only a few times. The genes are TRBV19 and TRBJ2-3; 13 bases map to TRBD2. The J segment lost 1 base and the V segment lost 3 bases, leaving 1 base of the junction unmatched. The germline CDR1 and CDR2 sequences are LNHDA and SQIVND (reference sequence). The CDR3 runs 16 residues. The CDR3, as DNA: TGTGCCAGTAGTATTGGACTAGCGGGGGGCACAGATACGCAGTATTTT. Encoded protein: CASSIGLAGGTDTQYF.

The CDR3 DNA reads TGCGCCAGCGGAAAAGAACAGGGGGGAAACTACGAGCAGTACTTC. The encoded protein is CASGKEQGGNYEQYF. V usage is TRBV4-1 and J usage is TRBJ2-7; TRBD1 aligns across 8 bases. Germline-derived CDR1 and CDR2 are MGHRA and YSYEKL. V was pared by 8 bases and J by 3 bases, with 12 bases of the junction left unmatched. The CDR3 consists of 15 residues.

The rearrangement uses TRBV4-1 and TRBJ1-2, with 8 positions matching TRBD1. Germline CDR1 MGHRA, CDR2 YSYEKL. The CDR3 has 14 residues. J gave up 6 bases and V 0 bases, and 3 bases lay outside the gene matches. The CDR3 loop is CASSQEIQGDGYTF. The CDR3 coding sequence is TGCGCCAGCAGCCAAGAGATACAGGGGGATGGCTACACCTTC.

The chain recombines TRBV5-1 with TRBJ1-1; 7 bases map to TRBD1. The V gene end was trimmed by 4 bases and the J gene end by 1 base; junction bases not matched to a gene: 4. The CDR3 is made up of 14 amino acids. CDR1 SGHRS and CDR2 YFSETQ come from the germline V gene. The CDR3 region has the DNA TGCGCCAGCAGCCATCGGACAGGGAACACTGAAGCTTTCTTT. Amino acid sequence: CASSHRTGNTEAFF.

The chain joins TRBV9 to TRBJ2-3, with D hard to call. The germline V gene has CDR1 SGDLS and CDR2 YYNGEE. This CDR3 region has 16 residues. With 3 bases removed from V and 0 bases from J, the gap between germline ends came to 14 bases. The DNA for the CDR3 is TGTGCCAGCAGCGGGAGCGATGACCCTAGCACAGATACGCAGTATTTT. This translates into CASSGSDDPSTDTQYF.

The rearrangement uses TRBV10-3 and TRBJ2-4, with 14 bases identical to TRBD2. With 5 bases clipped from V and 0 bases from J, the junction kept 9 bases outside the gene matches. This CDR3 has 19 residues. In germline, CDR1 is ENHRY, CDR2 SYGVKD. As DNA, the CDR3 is TGTGCCATCAGTCAGGGACTAGCGGGAGAGGAACTAGCCAAAAACATTCAGTACTTC. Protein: CAISQGLAGEELAKNIQYF.

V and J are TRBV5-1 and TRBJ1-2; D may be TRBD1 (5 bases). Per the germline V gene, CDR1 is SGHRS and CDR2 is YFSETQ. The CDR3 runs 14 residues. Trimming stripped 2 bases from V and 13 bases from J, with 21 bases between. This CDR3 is CASSFGTDGILSTF. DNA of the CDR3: TGCGCCAGCAGCTTCGGGACGGACGGGATCTTGAGCACCTTC.

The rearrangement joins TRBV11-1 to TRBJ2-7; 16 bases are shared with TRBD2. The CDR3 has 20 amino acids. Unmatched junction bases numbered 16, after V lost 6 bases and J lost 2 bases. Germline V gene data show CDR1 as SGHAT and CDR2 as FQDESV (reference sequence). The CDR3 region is CASSSSAPGLAGGPAYEQYF. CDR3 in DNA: TGTGCCAGCAGTTCGTCGGCCCCGGGACTAGCGGGAGGGCCAGCCTACGAGCAGTACTTC. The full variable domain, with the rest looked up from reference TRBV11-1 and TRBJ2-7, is EAEVAQSPRYKITEKSQAVAFWCDPISGHATLYWYRQILGQGPELLVQFQDESVVDDSQLPKDRFSAERLKGVDSTLKIQPAELGDSAMYLCASSSSAPGLAGGPAYEQYFGPGTRLTVT.

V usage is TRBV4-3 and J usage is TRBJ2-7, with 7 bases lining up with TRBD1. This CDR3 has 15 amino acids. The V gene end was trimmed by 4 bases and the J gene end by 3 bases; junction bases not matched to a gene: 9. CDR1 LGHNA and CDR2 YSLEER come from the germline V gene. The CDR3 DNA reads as TGCGCCAGCAGCCGAGGACAGGCGGATTACTACGAGCAGTACTTC. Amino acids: CASSRGQADYYEQYF.

CDR3 residues: CATSDLPSFEQFF. Written as DNA, the CDR3 is TGTGCCACCAGTGATCTCCCTAGTTTTGAGCAGTTCTTC. The chain couples TRBV24-1 to TRBJ2-1, with D uncertain. The CDR3 extends over 13 amino acids. Germline CDR1 KGHDR, CDR2 SFDVKD. Trimming removed 3 bases from V and 9 bases from J, with 11 bases in between.

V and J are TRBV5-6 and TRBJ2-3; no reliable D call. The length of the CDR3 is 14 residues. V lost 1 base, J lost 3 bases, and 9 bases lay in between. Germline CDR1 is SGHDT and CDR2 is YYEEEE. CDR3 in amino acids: CASSLPPGTDTQYF. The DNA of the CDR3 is TGTGCCAGCAGCTTGCCGCCCGGGACAGATACGCAGTATTTT.

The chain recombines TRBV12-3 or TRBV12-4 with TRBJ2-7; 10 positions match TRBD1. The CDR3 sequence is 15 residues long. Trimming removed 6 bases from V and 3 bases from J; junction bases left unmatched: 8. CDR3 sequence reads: CASRTGTGDFYEQYF. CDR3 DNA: TGTGCCAGCAGAACCGGGACAGGGGACTTCTACGAGCAGTACTTC.

The CDR3 here is CASSPPSGQERGYTF. The CDR3 bases are TGTGCCAGCTCACCACCGTCGGGACAGGAGAGGGGCTACACCTTC. V and J are TRBV18 and TRBJ1-2; 8 nucleotides line up with TRBD1. V lost 0 bases to trimming and J lost 8 bases; unmatched junction nucleotides: 8. Germline V lookup: CDR1 KGHSH, CDR2 LQKENI. The CDR3 loop spans 15 amino acids. The variable domain in full, with the rest retrieved from reference TRBV18 and TRBJ1-2, is NAGVMQNPRHLVRRRGQEARLRCSPMKGHSHVYWYRQLPEEGLKFMVYLQKENIIDESGMPKERFSAEFPKEGPSILRIQQVVRGDSAAYFCASSPPSGQERGYTFGSGTRLTVV.

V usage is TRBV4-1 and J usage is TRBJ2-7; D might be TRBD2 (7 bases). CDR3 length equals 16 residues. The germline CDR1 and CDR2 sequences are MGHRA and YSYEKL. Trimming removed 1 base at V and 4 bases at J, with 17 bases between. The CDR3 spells CASSQVRNGGPYEQYF. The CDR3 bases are TGCGCCAGCAGCCAAGTTAGGAACGGGGGGCCTTACGAGCAGTACTTC.

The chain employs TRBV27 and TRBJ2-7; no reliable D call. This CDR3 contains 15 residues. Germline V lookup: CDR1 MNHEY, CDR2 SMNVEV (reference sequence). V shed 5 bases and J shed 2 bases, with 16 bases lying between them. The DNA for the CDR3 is TGTGCCAGCAGTAACTCCCTGGACGGAGCCTACGAGCAGTACTTC. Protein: CASSNSLDGAYEQYF.

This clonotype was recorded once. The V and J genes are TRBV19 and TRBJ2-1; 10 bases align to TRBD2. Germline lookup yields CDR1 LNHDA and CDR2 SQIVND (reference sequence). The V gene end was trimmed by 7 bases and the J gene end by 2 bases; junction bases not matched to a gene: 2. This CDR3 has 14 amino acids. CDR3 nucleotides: TGTGCCAGTAAAGGACTAGCGGCCTACAATGAGCAGTTCTTC. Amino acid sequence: CASKGLAAYNEQFF. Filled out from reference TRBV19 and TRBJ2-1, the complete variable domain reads DGGITQSPKYLFRKEGQNVTLSCEQNLNHDAMYWYRQDPGQGLRLIYYSQIVNDFQKGDIAEGYSVSREKKESFPLTVTSAQKNPTAFYLCASKGLAAYNEQFFGPGTRLTVL.

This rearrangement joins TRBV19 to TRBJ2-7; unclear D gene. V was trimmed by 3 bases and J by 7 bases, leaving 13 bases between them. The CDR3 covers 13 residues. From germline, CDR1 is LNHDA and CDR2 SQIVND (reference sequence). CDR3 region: CASSIRPVREQYF. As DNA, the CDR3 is TGTGCCAGTAGTATCAGACCAGTTCGAGAGCAGTACTTC.

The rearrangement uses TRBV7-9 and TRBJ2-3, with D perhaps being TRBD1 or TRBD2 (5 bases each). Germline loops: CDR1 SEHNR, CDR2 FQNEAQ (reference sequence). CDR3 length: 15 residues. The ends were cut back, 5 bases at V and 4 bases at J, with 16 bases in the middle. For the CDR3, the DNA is TGTGCCAGCAGCACCCGACAGAGGACTTCAGATACGCAGTATTTT. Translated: CASSTRQRTSDTQYF.

CDR3 sequence reads: CASSYQDSNYGYTF. The CDR3 region has the DNA TGTGCCAGCAGCTATCAGGATAGCAACTATGGCTACACCTTC. The J gene is TRBJ1-2, the V gene TRBV12-3 or TRBV12-4, with unresolved D. V lost 6 bases and J lost 2, with 13 bases in between. CDR3 length equals 14 residues.

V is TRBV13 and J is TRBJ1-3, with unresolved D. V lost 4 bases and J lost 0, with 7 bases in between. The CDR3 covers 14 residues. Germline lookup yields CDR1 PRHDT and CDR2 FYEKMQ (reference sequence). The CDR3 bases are TGTGCCAGCAGCTCCGAGCGCTCTGGAAACACCATATATTTT. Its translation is CASSSERSGNTIYF. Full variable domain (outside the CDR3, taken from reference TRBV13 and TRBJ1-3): AAGVIQSPRHLIKEKRETATLKCYPIPRHDTVYWYQQGPGQDPQFLISFYEKMQSDKGSIPDRFSAQQFSDYHSELNMSSLELGDSALYFCASSSERSGNTIYFGEGSWLTVV.

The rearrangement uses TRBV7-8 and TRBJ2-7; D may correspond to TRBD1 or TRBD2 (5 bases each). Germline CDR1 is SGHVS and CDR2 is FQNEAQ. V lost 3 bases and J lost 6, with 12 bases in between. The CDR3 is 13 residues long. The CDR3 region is CASSFTSGAEQYF. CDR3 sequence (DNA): TGTGCCAGCAGCTTTACGTCCGGGGCCGAGCAGTACTTC. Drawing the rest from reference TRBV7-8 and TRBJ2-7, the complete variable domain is GAGVSQSPRYKVAKRGQDVALRCDPISGHVSLFWYQQALGQGPEFLTYFQNEAQLDKSGLPSDRFFAERPEGSVSTLKIQRTQQEDSAVYLCASSFTSGAEQYFGPGTRLTVT.

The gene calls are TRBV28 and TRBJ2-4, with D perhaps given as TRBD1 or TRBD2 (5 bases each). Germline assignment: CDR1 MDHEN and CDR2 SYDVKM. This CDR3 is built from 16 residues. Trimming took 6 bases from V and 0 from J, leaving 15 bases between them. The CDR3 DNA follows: TGTGCCAGCAGCCGGCCGGGACCGCTAGCCAAAAACATTCAGTACTTC. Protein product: CASSRPGPLAKNIQYF.

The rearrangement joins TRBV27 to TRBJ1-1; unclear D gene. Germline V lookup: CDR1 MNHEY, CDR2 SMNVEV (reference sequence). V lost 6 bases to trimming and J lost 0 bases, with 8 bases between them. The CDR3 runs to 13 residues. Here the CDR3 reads CASRRTVNTEAFF. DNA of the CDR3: TGTGCCAGCAGAAGGACGGTGAACACTGAAGCTTTCTTT.